This entry is about one T cell receptor (beta chain). The table came from immunoSEQ multiplex PCR; TCRdb's copy has only in-frame clones and leaves some out. The sample includes 1,100,000 or so clones, about four fifths seen only once; the top ten take 0.52%. The data belong to a study of shared clonotypes between healthy human individuals. Germline V gene lookup returns CDR1 MNHNS and CDR2 SASEGT. Deletions cut 6 bases from V and 0 bases from J, with 10 bases between. The length of the CDR3 is 14 residues. This receptor was taken from a man aged 18 to 30 in good health. Some clones in this sample may be carry-over from other donors' samples. The chain joins TRBV6-1 to TRBJ2-3; TRBD1 might be the D (5 bases). Sequencing used memory CD4+ T cells from PBMCs. Specified subset: CD45RA-negative fraction. CDR3 region: CASSTGTSTDTQYF. Written as DNA, the CDR3 is TGTGCCAGCAGCACAGGCACTAGCACAGATACGCAGTATTTT.